These 7 T cell receptor beta chains originate from one sample sequenced in a study of a mutant IDH1 vaccine in newly diagnosed glioma. As to time point: week 11, during vaccination. The content of each vaccine dose was 300 ug of mutant IDH1 20-mer peptide, and topical imiquimod accompanied it. This table comes from immunoSEQ multiplex PCR, and its TCRdb copy is limited to in-frame clones, with some not included. Counted here are tens of thousands of clones, roughly three quarters occurring once; the ten biggest clones make up 9.5% to 12%. Their specific antigens are unknown. The input for sequencing was peripheral blood mononuclear cells (PBMCs), taken from a glioma patient whose treatment included an IDH1 peptide vaccine. Receptor source: a man younger than 35 with glioma. Some clones in this sample may be carry-over from other donors' samples.

CDR3 in amino acids: CASSGRTGSTYEQYF. The CDR3 DNA is TGTGCCAGCAGCGGAAGGACAGGGTCTACCTACGAGCAGTACTTC. The J gene is TRBJ2-7, the V gene TRBV7-2; 8 nucleotides align to TRBD1. Germline V gives CDR1 SGHTA, CDR2 FQGNSA. The V segment lost 5 bases and the J segment 2 bases; nucleotides outside the gene matches: 8. The CDR3 length is 15 residues.

This chain connects TRBV2 to TRBJ2-7, with D tentatively TRBD1 (6 bases). The CDR3 is made up of 14 amino acids. The germline CDR1 and CDR2 sequences are SNHLY and FYNNEI. Trimming cost V 6 bases and J 1 base, with 13 bases left between them. The CDR3 nucleotides read TGTGCCAGCAGAGGGCAGGACAGTTCCTACGAGCAGTACTTC. This sequence encodes CASRGQDSSYEQYF.

This chain connects TRBV7-8 to TRBJ2-7; tentatively, D is TRBD1 (5 bases). Per germline, CDR1 SGHVS and CDR2 FQNEAQ. Trimming left V 1 base short and J 5 bases short, with 15 bases between. The CDR3 consists of 15 residues. The CDR3 spells CASSLVTGTYHEQYF. The DNA of the CDR3 is TGTGCCAGCAGCTTAGTAACAGGAACCTACCACGAGCAGTACTTC.

The V gene is TRBV5-1, the J gene TRBJ2-6; TRBD1 matches 12 bases. This CDR3 contains 18 residues. Losses at the gene ends were 2 bases for V and 1 base for J; bases not matched to a gene: 4. The germline gives CDR1 SGHRS, CDR2 YFSETQ. The CDR3 reads CASSLGTGGRSGANVLTF. CDR3 nucleotides: TGCGCCAGCAGCTTAGGGACAGGGGGCCGGTCTGGGGCCAACGTCCTGACTTTC.

The chain is built from TRBV2 and TRBJ2-2, with D tentatively TRBD1 (6 bases). This CDR3 comprises 15 residues. Trimming removed 10 bases at V and 5 bases at J, with 20 bases between. Looked up from germline, CDR1 is SNHLY and CDR2 is FYNNEI. The CDR3 nucleotides read TGTGCCACCGGAATACAGGGAAGGGGGACCGGGGAGCTGTTTTTT. It is translated as CATGIQGRGTGELFF.

The rearrangement links TRBV4-3 to TRBJ2-1, with 7 bases aligning to TRBD1. Trimming at V came to 5 bases and at J to 4 bases, leaving 5 bases not matched to a gene. The CDR3 runs 14 residues. Germline lookup yields CDR1 LGHNA and CDR2 YSLEER. CDR3 coding DNA: TGCGCCAGCAGCAAGGACAGGCCGTACAATGAGCAGTTCTTC. It translates to CASSKDRPYNEQFF.

The genes are TRBV6-5 and TRBJ2-7; TRBD2 matches at 8 bases. Germline CDR1 and CDR2: MNHEY and SVGAGI. The CDR3 covers 15 residues. V trimming: 2 bases; J trimming: 3 bases; junction bases outside the gene matches: 6. The chain's CDR3 is CASSYTSGRGYEQYF. CDR3 in DNA: TGTGCCAGCAGTTACACTAGCGGAAGGGGCTACGAGCAGTACTTC.